A selection of T cell receptor beta chains follows, all from one sample in a study of early T cells in non-severe SARS-CoV-2 infection. Each CDR3 protein is one row after TCRdb ran MiXCR on the 5' RACE reads. The sample includes 50,000 to 65,000 distinct CDR3 sequences, 10% to 15% of them seen just once. The sequencing input was whole blood. Receptors were obtained from an adult who was a healthcare worker with PCR-confirmed SARS-CoV-2 infection or an uninfected control (not recorded which). CDR3s include the opening cysteine and the closing phenylalanine or tryptophan. D genes are given only for firm matches. Clone size is stated in some rows and not others, as once, few, many or a class when expanded.

cdr3_nt	cdr3_aa	d_call	v_call	clone_size	cdr3_length	j_call
TGCGCCAGCAGCACGGGGGAAAGCTCCTACGAGCAGTACTTC	CASSTGESSYEQYF	-	TRBV5-1	-	14	TRBJ2-7
TGTGCCAGCAGCGCGGGACTAGCTGCGAGGGATACGCAGTATTTT	CASSAGLAARDTQYF	TRBD2	TRBV9	few	15	TRBJ2-3
TGTGCCAGCAGCCAAGGCGGCGTTGTAAAGAACACTGAAGCTTTCTTT	CASSQGGVVKNTEAFF	-	TRBV7-9	many	16	TRBJ1-1
TGTGCCAGCTCACCTAGAGACAGCGGGTCCGGTGAGCAGTTCTTC	CASSPRDSGSGEQFF	-	TRBV18	many	15	TRBJ2-1
TGTGCCAGCAGCTTAGTCGATAGAGACTTCCTCGGGGAGCAGTACTTC	CASSLVDRDFLGEQYF	-	TRBV7-6	-	16	TRBJ2-7
TGTGCCAGCAGCTTAACGCGGGGGTCTGAAAATGAGCAGTTCTTC	CASSLTRGSENEQFF	TRBD2	TRBV7-2	many	15	TRBJ2-1
TGTGCCAGTAGTATATATGGGTATGAGCAGTTCTTC	CASSIYGYEQFF	-	TRBV19	many	12	TRBJ2-1
TGTGCCAGCAGTCGCTACGGACAGGGGGCTAACGGGGCCAACGTCCTGACTTTC	CASSRYGQGANGANVLTF	TRBD1	TRBV6-1	-	18	TRBJ2-6
TGTGCCAGCAGCTTGATGGGGGCCTCCTACGAGCAGTACTTC	CASSLMGASYEQYF	-	TRBV5-4	-	14	TRBJ2-7
TGTGCCAGCAGGTTCTCGAATGAAAAACTGTTTTTT	CASRFSNEKLFF	-	TRBV2	few	12	TRBJ1-4
TGTGCCAGCAGTTTACTCGGACAGGGGGAGTATTTT	CASSLLGQGEYF	TRBD1	TRBV27	-	12	TRBJ2-3
TGTGCCAGCAGTTACGGGACTAGCTCCTACGAGCAGTACTTC	CASSYGTSSYEQYF	TRBD2	TRBV6-2/TRBV6-3	few	14	TRBJ2-7
TGTGCCAGCAGCCCGTGGGCAATTAGCACAGATACGCAGTATTTT	CASSPWAISTDTQYF	-	TRBV7-2	-	15	TRBJ2-3
TGTGCCAGCAGTGGACTAGCGGGCCTCACAGATACGCAGTATTTT	CASSGLAGLTDTQYF	TRBD2	TRBV6-6	-	15	TRBJ2-3
TGTGCCAGCAGCCACGAGGGACATCACTACACCTTC	CASSHEGHHYTF	-	TRBV3-1	few	12	TRBJ1-2
TGCAGTGCTAGAGGGGCGACTAGCGGGGGGACTAGCACAGATACGCAGTATTTT	CSARGATSGGTSTDTQYF	TRBD2	TRBV20-1	-	18	TRBJ2-3
TGCAGTGCTAGAGTTCTGTTCAGGGACACCGGGGAGCTGTTTTTT	CSARVLFRDTGELFF	-	TRBV20-1	few	15	TRBJ2-2
TGCGCCAGCAGCTTCACAGGGGGTTGGTCCTACGAGCAGTACTTC	CASSFTGGWSYEQYF	TRBD1	TRBV5-1	many	15	TRBJ2-7
TGTGCCTGGAGTCCGGGGACAGGGGACATTCAGTACTTC	CAWSPGTGDIQYF	TRBD1	TRBV30	-	13	TRBJ2-4
TGTGCCAGCAGCCCCCCACTCCGGGTCACTATCTCTGGGGCCAACGTCCTGACTTTC	CASSPPLRVTISGANVLTF	-	TRBV5-4	-	19	TRBJ2-6